The rows below give T cell receptor beta chains drawn from one sample of a study of T cell responses to AZD1222 COVID-19 vaccine. The method was immunoSEQ multiplex PCR; TCRdb's version includes in-frame clones alone and lacks a portion of them. The sample has 200,000 to 250,000 clones, 94% seen once. Sample: peripheral blood, taken 28 days after the second dose of the MenACWY control vaccine. The receptors originated from an adult who received the MenACWY meningococcal vaccine as a control. CDR3s include the opening cysteine and the closing phenylalanine or tryptophan. The D gene is left open where the match is weak. Where a row states a size, it is once, few, many or the class of an expanded clone; other rows omit it.

16	TRBD2	TRBV11-2	-	TRBJ2-1	CASSPETSGGRNEQFF	TGTGCCAGCAGCCCCGAAACTAGCGGGGGGCGCAATGAGCAGTTCTTC
14	TRBD2	TRBV7-6	-	TRBJ2-2	CASSPGGTGGELFF	TGTGCCAGCAGCCCCGGGGGGACCGGCGGGGAGCTGTTTTTT
16	TRBD1	TRBV7-3	-	TRBJ2-3	CASSLIPTGTTDTQYF	TGTGCCAGCAGCTTAATACCGACAGGGACCACAGATACGCAGTATTTT
14	-	TRBV2	-	TRBJ2-2	CASSYPINTGELFF	TGTGCCAGCAGTTACCCGATAAACACCGGGGAGCTGTTTTTT
14	TRBD1	TRBV28	-	TRBJ2-7	CASRFTGGPGEQYF	TGTGCCAGCAGATTTACAGGGGGGCCGGGCGAGCAGTACTTC
13	-	TRBV6-6	-	TRBJ2-5	CASSYWGRETQYF	TGTGCCAGCAGTTATTGGGGGAGAGAGACCCAGTACTTC
15	TRBD1	TRBV9	-	TRBJ2-7	CASSVAAGGSYEQYF	TGTGCCAGCAGCGTAGCGGCAGGGGGCTCCTACGAGCAGTACTTC
16	-	TRBV7-3	-	TRBJ2-2	CASSDRTVGHTGELFF	TGTGCCAGCAGCGATAGGACAGTAGGTCACACCGGGGAGCTGTTTTTT
13	-	TRBV3-1/TRBV3-2	-	TRBJ2-5	CASSQEVQETQYF	TGTGCCAGCAGCCAAGAGGTACAAGAGACCCAGTACTTC
14	-	TRBV6-5	-	TRBJ2-7	CASTKVVGGYEQYF	TGTGCCAGCACCAAAGTCGTCGGGGGTTACGAGCAGTACTTC
17	TRBD2	TRBV5-8	-	TRBJ2-2	CASSLGGTSGTSGELFF	TGTGCCAGCAGCTTGGGGGGTACTAGCGGGACCTCCGGGGAGCTGTTTTTT
15	-	TRBV5-1	-	TRBJ2-1	CASSLSDGGVGEQFF	TGCGCCAGCAGCTTGAGTGATGGGGGAGTAGGGGAGCAGTTCTTC
15	TRBD2	TRBV27	-	TRBJ2-7	CASSPSGPGYYEQYF	TGTGCCAGCAGTCCTAGCGGGCCAGGGTACTACGAGCAGTACTTC
16	-	TRBV5-4	-	TRBJ2-3	CASSLDETTPTDTQYF	TGTGCCAGCAGCTTGGATGAGACTACGCCCACAGATACGCAGTATTTT
19	TRBD1	TRBV10-1	-	TRBJ2-7	CASSESTGQGPLCGYEQYF	TGCGCCAGCAGTGAGTCGACGGGACAGGGACCCCTGTGCGGCTACGAGCAGTACTTC
15	-	TRBV11-3	once	TRBJ2-1	CASSNPGGSTNEQFF	TGTGCCAGCAGTAACCCCGGGGGCTCTACGAATGAGCAGTTCTTC
13	-	TRBV7-3	-	TRBJ2-7	CASSRGTAYEQYF	TGTGCCAGCAGCCGGGGGACAGCCTACGAGCAGTACTTC
14	-	TRBV19	-	TRBJ2-7	CASSPQSRSYEQYF	TGTGCCAGTAGCCCTCAGAGTCGGTCCTACGAGCAGTACTTC
17	TRBD2	TRBV7-2	-	TRBJ2-1	CASSSLGTSESYNEQFF	TGTGCCAGCAGCTCTCTCGGGACTAGCGAATCCTACAATGAGCAGTTCTTC
13	TRBD1	TRBV29-1	-	TRBJ2-5	CSVGQGAGETQYF	TGCAGCGTGGGACAGGGGGCGGGAGAGACCCAGTACTTC
9	-	TRBV9	-	TRBJ1-2	CASSAQDSF	TGTGCCAGCAGCGCCCAGGATAGTTTC
16	-	TRBV18	-	TRBJ2-7	CASSPMSRQVSYEQYF	TGTGCCAGCTCCCCCATGAGTCGACAGGTCTCCTACGAGCAGTACTTC
15	-	TRBV19	-	TRBJ1-1	CASSIFPQQESEAFF	TGTGCCAGTAGTATATTCCCACAACAAGAATCTGAAGCTTTCTTT
13	-	TRBV7-9	-	TRBJ1-1	CASSLASSTWVLF	TGTGCCAGCAGCTTAGCGTCTTCGACGTGGGTGCTCTTT
13	-	TRBV9	-	TRBJ1-1	CASSVEGVAEAFF	TGTGCCAGCAGCGTAGAAGGGGTAGCTGAAGCTTTCTTT
17	TRBD2	TRBV6-4	-	TRBJ2-3	CASSDSPGLAGVDTQYF	TGTGCCAGCAGTGACTCGCCGGGACTAGCGGGAGTAGATACGCAGTATTTT
14	-	TRBV6-5	-	TRBJ1-3	CASSYGGAGNTIYF	TGTGCCAGCAGCTACGGAGGGGCTGGAAACACCATATATTTT
13	TRBD1	TRBV19	-	TRBJ2-7	CASSQGQHYEQYF	TGTGCCAGTAGCCAGGGACAGCACTACGAGCAGTACTTC
12	-	TRBV7-9	-	TRBJ2-5	CASSLSPETQYF	TGTGCCAGCAGCTTATCCCCAGAGACCCAGTACTTC
12	-	TRBV10-3	-	TRBJ2-7	CAISRAVNEQYF	TGTGCCATCAGTAGGGCAGTTAACGAGCAGTACTTC
14	TRBD1	TRBV27	-	TRBJ1-2	CASSPGGLSYGYTF	TGTGCCAGCAGTCCAGGGGGACTCAGCTATGGCTACACCTTC
15	-	TRBV29-1	-	TRBJ2-6	CSVSARGSGANVLTF	TGCAGCGTTTCGGCCAGGGGATCTGGGGCCAACGTCCTGACTTTC
10	-	TRBV5-8	-	TRBJ2-5	CASVEAGQDF	TGTGCCAGTGTCGAGGCAGGCCAGGACTTC
13	-	TRBV10-2	-	TRBJ1-2	CASSESRGYGYTF	TGCGCCAGCAGTGAGAGCAGAGGATATGGCTACACCTTC
17	-	TRBV9	-	TRBJ2-3	CASSVTPREVSTDTQYF	TGTGCCAGCAGCGTAACGCCGCGGGAAGTAAGCACAGATACGCAGTATTTT
14	-	TRBV6-6	-	TRBJ2-7	CASSTPDPSREQYF	TGTGCCAGCAGTACGCCGGACCCCTCTCGGGAGCAGTACTTC
14	TRBD1	TRBV6-5	-	TRBJ1-1	CASRPPDRHTEAFF	TGTGCCAGCAGACCACCGGACAGGCACACTGAAGCTTTCTTT
15	-	TRBV30	-	TRBJ1-2	CAWSPGAYGIVGYTF	TGTGCCTGGAGCCCAGGAGCCTACGGGATAGTTGGCTACACCTTC
14	-	TRBV30	-	TRBJ2-5	CAWSFGGLRETQYF	TGTGCCTGGAGTTTTGGGGGCCTGCGGGAGACCCAGTACTTC
14	-	TRBV5-1	-	TRBJ1-3	CASSPGETGNTIYF	TGCGCCAGCAGCCCCGGGGAAACTGGAAACACCATATATTTT
13	-	TRBV6-6	-	TRBJ2-7	CASSNTGYYEQYF	TGTGCCAGCAGCAATACCGGGTACTACGAGCAGTACTTC
14	-	TRBV5-4	-	TRBJ1-2	CASSLGQNVDGYTF	TGTGCCAGCAGCTTGGGACAGAATGTAGATGGCTACACCTTC
15	TRBD1	TRBV9	-	TRBJ2-3	CASSVDGQGPDTQYF	TGTGCCAGCAGCGTAGATGGACAGGGGCCAGATACGCAGTATTTT
15	-	TRBV3-1/TRBV3-2	-	TRBJ2-1	CASSQAPLSYNEQFF	TGTGCCAGCAGCCAAGCCCCCCTCTCCTACAATGAGCAGTTCTTC
16	TRBD1	TRBV4-3	once	TRBJ2-1	CASSPLGTGGMDEQFF	TGCGCCAGCAGCCCGTTGGGGACAGGGGGTATGGATGAGCAGTTCTTC